This passage covers 20 T cell receptor beta chains from one sample sequenced in a study of T cell responses to AZD1222 COVID-19 vaccine. Profiled with immunoSEQ multiplex PCR; TCRdb holds only in-frame clones, not every one. The sample lists 80,000 to 100,000 clones; 70% to 90% were seen once. The sequences come from peripheral blood, collected 28 days after the second AZD1222 dose. All receptors come from an adult who received the AZD1222 COVID-19 vaccine.

About this clone: A much larger clone differs by one base, so this may be a read error. This sequence joins TRBV27 and TRBJ1-2, with 8 bases lining up with TRBD1. The V gene's germline CDR1 is MNHEY and CDR2 SMNVEV (reference sequence). With V trimmed by 5 bases and J by 4 bases, 3 bases remained unmatched. The CDR3 is 13 residues long. Here the CDR3 reads CASSPGQGYGYTF. CDR3 DNA: TGTGCCAGCAGTCCAGGACAGGGCTATGGCTACACCTTC.

The chain carries TRBV14 and TRBJ2-7; 10 nucleotides agree with TRBD1. In germline, CDR1 is SGHDN, CDR2 FVKESK. This CDR3 comprises 14 residues. V was clipped by 7 bases and J by 5 bases; unmatched bases: 8. CDR3 bases: TGTGCCAGCAACCCGGGACAGGGGTCCAACGAGCAGTACTTC. Protein product: CASNPGQGSNEQYF.

The chain combines TRBV2 with TRBJ2-5; D gene uncertain. V lost 3 bases and J 5 bases, leaving 10 bases between the germline ends. Germline V lookup: CDR1 SNHLY, CDR2 FYNNEI. The CDR3 consists of 13 residues. As DNA, the CDR3 is TGTGCCAGCAGTGACTCTAGAATGGAGACCCAGTACTTC. Protein product: CASSDSRMETQYF.

The chain uses TRBV25-1 and TRBJ2-7, with D possibly matching TRBD2 (6 bases). This CDR3 region has 14 residues. Trimming removed 4 bases at V and 0 bases at J, with 10 bases between. Per the germline V gene, CDR1 is MGHDK and CDR2 is SYGVNS. Here the CDR3 reads CASSGLDSSYEQYF. The CDR3 DNA reads TGTGCCAGCAGTGGACTAGATAGCTCCTACGAGCAGTACTTC.

Points on this clone: Different DNA sequences within this sample yield the same CDR3. The rearrangement joins TRBV7-3 to TRBJ2-1; 7 nucleotides agree with TRBD2. This CDR3 has 13 amino acids. With V trimmed by 2 bases and J by 7 bases, 2 bases remained unmatched. Looked up from germline, CDR1 is SGHTA and CDR2 is FQGTGA. The CDR3 DNA reads TGTGCCAGCAGCTTACAGGGAGGGAATGAGCAGTTCTTC. Amino acids: CASSLQGGNEQFF.

The chain recombines TRBV13 with TRBJ1-1; no clear D. Germline V gene lookup returns CDR1 PRHDT and CDR2 FYEKMQ (reference sequence). The CDR3 is 15 amino acids. Trimming shortened V by 1 base and J by 10 bases, and 19 bases separated the two germline ends. The CDR3: CASSLVRLLEIGAFF. For the CDR3, the DNA is TGTGCCAGCAGCTTAGTTCGGTTATTGGAGATAGGAGCTTTCTTT.

V gene TRBV1 combines with J gene TRBJ1-6. TRBV1 is classified as a pseudogene. The CDR3 spans 18 residues. Here the CDR3 DNA reads TGCACCAGCAGCCAAGCTACCCCGGGACCTATGGGTAATTCACCCCTCCACTTT. As protein: CTSSQATPGPMGNSPLHF.

V and J are TRBV27 and TRBJ1-3, with a weak D call TRBD1 (6 bases). The germline gives CDR1 MNHEY, CDR2 SMNVEV (reference sequence). The CDR3 spans 14 residues. The ends were cut back, 2 bases at V and 4 bases at J, with 9 bases in the middle. The CDR3 region is CASSLGGFGNTIYF. The DNA of the CDR3 is TGTGCCAGCAGTTTAGGGGGCTTCGGAAACACCATATATTTT.

The chain is built from TRBV3-1 (or the pseudogene TRBV3-2) and TRBJ2-3; 12 bases match TRBD2. The length of the CDR3 is 19 residues. J gave up 0 bases and V 0 bases, and 7 bases lay outside the gene matches. The germline CDR1 and CDR2 sequences are LGHDT and YNNKEL (reference sequence). The CDR3 DNA follows: TGTGCCAGCAGCCAAGATGGACTAGCGGGAAGCCCTAGCACAGATACGCAGTATTTT. This codes for CASSQDGLAGSPSTDTQYF.

The chain has TRBV4-2 and TRBJ1-2; 7 nucleotides agree with TRBD1. CDR3 length equals 16 residues. Germline loops: CDR1 LGHNA, CDR2 YNFKEQ. The ends lost 1 base at V and 0 bases at J; junction bases unmatched: 5. The CDR3 nucleotides are TGTGCCAGCAGCCAAGTCGGGGGACAGTCTAACTATGGCTACACCTTC. This gives the protein CASSQVGGQSNYGYTF.

The count of this clone is one. The chain combines TRBV11-2 with TRBJ2-7, with 7 bases matching TRBD1. Trimming cost V 7 bases and J 5 bases; bases outside gene matches: 11. CDR1 is SGHAT and CDR2 is FQNNGV in the germline V gene. CDR3 size: 14 residues. This CDR3 is CASIHGDRRHEQYF. DNA of the CDR3: TGTGCCAGCATCCACGGGGACAGACGGCACGAGCAGTACTTC. The whole variable domain, filled in from reference TRBV11-2 and TRBJ2-7, reads EAGVAQSPRYKIIEKRQSVAFWCNPISGHATLYWYQQILGQGPKLLIQFQNNGVVDDSQLPKDRFSAERLKGVDSTLKIQPAKLEDSAVYLCASIHGDRRHEQYFGPGTRLTVT.

This clone was observed a few times. The chain is built from TRBV5-1 and TRBJ2-1; either TRBD1 or TRBD2 may supply D (5 bases each). This CDR3 region has 15 residues. The V gene lost 0 bases and the J gene lost 8 bases, with 15 bases spanning the gap. Germline V gene data show CDR1 as SGHRS and CDR2 as YFSETQ. The CDR3 DNA reads as TGCGCCAGCAGCTTGGAGGCTGGGGGAATAGATGAGCAGTTCTTC. Translation: CASSLEAGGIDEQFF.

This clone turned up a few times. In DNA form, the CDR3 reads TGTGCCAGCAGCGCCTCAGCGGGGGGGATCAATGAGCAGTTCTTC. It is translated as CASSASAGGINEQFF. This chain links TRBV9 with TRBJ2-1; the match to TRBD2 covers 10 bases. The V gene's germline CDR1 is SGDLS and CDR2 YYNGEE. The CDR3 loop spans 15 amino acids. J gave up 6 bases and V 3 bases, and 6 bases lay outside the gene matches. The whole variable domain, filled in from reference TRBV9 and TRBJ2-1, reads DSGVTQTPKHLITATGQRVTLRCSPRSGDLSVYWYQQSLDQGLQFLIQYYNGEERAKGNILERFSAQQFPDLHSELNLSSLELGDSALYFCASSASAGGINEQFFGPGTRLTVL.

The chain carries TRBV6-5 and TRBJ1-5; D might be TRBD1 (5 bases). The germline V gene has CDR1 MNHEY and CDR2 SVGAGI. This CDR3 contains 14 residues. The ends were cut back, 8 bases at V and 3 bases at J, with 14 bases in the middle. The CDR3 nucleotides are TGTGCCAGCGGACCCGACAGCACCAATCAGCCCCAGCATTTT. It encodes CASGPDSTNQPQHF.

The gene calls are TRBV2 and TRBJ1-2; D remains unclear. V lost 7 bases to trimming and J lost 4 bases, with 16 bases between them. CDR1 is SNHLY, CDR2 FYNNEI, per germline. This CDR3 is 14 amino acids long. This CDR3 reads CASIVDNEAYGYTF. CDR3 in DNA: TGTGCCAGCATCGTCGACAACGAAGCCTATGGCTACACCTTC.

The genes are TRBV24-1 and TRBJ2-3; D is possibly TRBD1 (5 bases). The CDR3 loop spans 14 amino acids. V was pared by 5 bases and J by 2 bases, with 10 bases between. From germline, CDR1 is KGHDR and CDR2 SFDVKD. This chain's CDR3 is CATSVAGSTDTQYF. The CDR3, as DNA: TGTGCCACCAGTGTTGCAGGGTCCACAGATACGCAGTATTTT.

This clone was seen just once. The CDR3 bases are TGTGCCAGCACCCCGGGCCGATCGAGAGGAGGTGGTCAGCCCCAGCATTTT. Its translation: CASTPGRSRGGGQPQHF. The chain carries TRBV7-8 and TRBJ1-5; the D is unclear. Germline V CDR1 and CDR2: SGHVS, FQNEAQ. V was shortened by 7 bases and J by 6 bases, with 25 bases between the two germline ends. This CDR3 contains 17 residues.

This sequence joins TRBV3-1 (or the pseudogene TRBV3-2) and TRBJ1-2, with 9 bases identical to TRBD1. With 6 bases clipped from V and 2 bases from J, the junction kept 10 bases outside the gene matches. Germline values: CDR1 LGHDT, CDR2 YNNKEL (reference sequence). This CDR3 has 16 residues. CDR3 in DNA: TGTGCCAGCAGACCGATACAGGGGGCCTTAAACTATGGCTACACCTTC. This encodes CASRPIQGALNYGYTF.

V gene TRBV11-3 combines with J gene TRBJ1-5; D unresolved. The V gene's germline CDR1 is SGHNT and CDR2 YENEEA. The CDR3 totals 15 residues. The V end was cut by 5 bases, the J end by 7 bases, with 18 bases between. The CDR3 sequence is CASSRCWAAGQPQHF. In nucleotides, the CDR3 is TGTGCCAGCAGCCGCTGTTGGGCTGCGGGGCAGCCCCAGCATTTT. The full variable domain, with the rest looked up from reference TRBV11-3 and TRBJ1-5, is EAGVVQSPRYKIIEKKQPVAFWCNPISGHNTLYWYLQNLGQGPELLIRYENEEAVDDSQLPKDRFSAERLKGVDSTLKIQPAELGDSAVYLCASSRCWAAGQPQHFGDGTRLSIL.

DNA of the CDR3: TGTGCCAGCAGTTTAAACTATGGCTACACCTTC. It yields the protein CASSLNYGYTF. The V call is TRBV12-3 or TRBV12-4, the J call TRBJ1-2, with unresolved D. V lost 2 bases to trimming and J lost 2 bases, with 0 bases between them. The CDR3 is 11 amino acids.